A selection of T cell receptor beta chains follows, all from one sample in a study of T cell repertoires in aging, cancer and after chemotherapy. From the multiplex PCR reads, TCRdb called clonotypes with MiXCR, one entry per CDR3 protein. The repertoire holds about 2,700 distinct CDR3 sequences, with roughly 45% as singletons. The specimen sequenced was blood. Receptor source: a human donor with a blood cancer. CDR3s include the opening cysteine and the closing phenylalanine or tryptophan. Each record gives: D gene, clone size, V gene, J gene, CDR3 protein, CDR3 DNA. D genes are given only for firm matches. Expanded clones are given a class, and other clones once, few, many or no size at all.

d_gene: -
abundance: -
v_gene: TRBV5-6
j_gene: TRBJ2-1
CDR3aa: CASSLELRGSYNEQFF
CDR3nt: TGTGCCAGCAGCTTGGAACTCCGAGGCTCCTACAATGAGCAGTTCTTC

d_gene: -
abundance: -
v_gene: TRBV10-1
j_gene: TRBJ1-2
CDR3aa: CASSGEGGAGVLSGYTF
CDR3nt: TGCGCCAGCAGTGGAGAGGGGGGGGCAGGGGTCCTCTCTGGCTACACCTTC

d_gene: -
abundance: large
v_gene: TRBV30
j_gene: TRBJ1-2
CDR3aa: CAWSGDNDGYTF
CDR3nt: TGTGCCTGGAGTGGGGATAACGATGGCTACACCTTC

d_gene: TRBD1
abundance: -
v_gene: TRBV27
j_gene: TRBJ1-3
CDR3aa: CASSITGGFAGNTIYF
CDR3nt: TGTGCCAGCAGTATCACAGGGGGCTTTGCTGGAAACACCATATATTTT

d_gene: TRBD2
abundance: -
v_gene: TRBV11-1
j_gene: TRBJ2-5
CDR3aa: CDSSLARASGQETQYF
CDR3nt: TGTGACAGCAGCTTAGCCAGGGCTAGCGGACAAGAGACCCAGTACTTC

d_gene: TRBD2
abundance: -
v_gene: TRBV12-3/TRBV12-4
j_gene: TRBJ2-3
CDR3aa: CASSQGGGSSATDTQYF
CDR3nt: TGTGCCAGCAGCCAAGGAGGCGGGAGTTCTGCGACAGATACGCAGTATTTT

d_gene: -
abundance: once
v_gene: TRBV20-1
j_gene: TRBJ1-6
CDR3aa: CSARGRVNSPLHF
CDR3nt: TGCAGTGCCCGGGGCAGGGTAAATTCACCCCTCCACTTT

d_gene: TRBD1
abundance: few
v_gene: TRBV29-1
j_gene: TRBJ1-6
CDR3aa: CSVVRTGSNSPLHF
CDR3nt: TGCAGCGTTGTTAGGACAGGGAGTAATTCACCCCTCCACTTT

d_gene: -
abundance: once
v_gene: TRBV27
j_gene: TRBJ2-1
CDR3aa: CASSTPDSHGYNEQFF
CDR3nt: TGTGCCAGCTCCACCCCGGATAGCCACGGGTACAATGAGCAGTTCTTC

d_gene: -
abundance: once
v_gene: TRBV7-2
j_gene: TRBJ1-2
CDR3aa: CASSPERQPLSYGYTF
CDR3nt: TGTGCCAGCAGCCCCGAAAGACAGCCTCTTAGCTATGGCTACACCTTC

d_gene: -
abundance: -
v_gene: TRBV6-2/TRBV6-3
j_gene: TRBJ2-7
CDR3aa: CASRSTAVYEQYF
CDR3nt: TGTGCCAGCAGGTCGACTGCAGTCTACGAGCAGTACTTC

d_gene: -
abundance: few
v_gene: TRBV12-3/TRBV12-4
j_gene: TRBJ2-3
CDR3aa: CASSFRTADTQYF
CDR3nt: TGTGCCAGCAGTTTCCGGACCGCAGATACGCAGTATTTT

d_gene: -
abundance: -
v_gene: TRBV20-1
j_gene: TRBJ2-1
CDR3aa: CSATRLGSDNEQFF
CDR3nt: TGCAGTGCTACCCGACTAGGCTCAGACAATGAGCAGTTCTTC

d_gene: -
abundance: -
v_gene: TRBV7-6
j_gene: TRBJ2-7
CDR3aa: CASSSSGSGSRSYEQYF
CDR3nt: TGTGCCAGCAGCTCCTCCGGGTCCGGCAGCCGATCCTACGAGCAGTACTTC

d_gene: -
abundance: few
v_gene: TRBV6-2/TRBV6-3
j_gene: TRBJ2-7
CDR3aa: CASSYSAGYEQYF
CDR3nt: TGTGCCAGCAGTTACTCGGCGGGGTACGAGCAGTACTTC

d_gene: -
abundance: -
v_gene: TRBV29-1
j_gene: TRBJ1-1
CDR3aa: CSVEDSHEAFF
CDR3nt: TGCAGCGTTGAAGACAGCCACGAAGCTTTCTTT

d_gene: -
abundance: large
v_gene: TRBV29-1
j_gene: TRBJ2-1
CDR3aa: CSVERRDNEQFF
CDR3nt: TGCAGCGTTGAGAGGAGAGACAATGAGCAGTTCTTC

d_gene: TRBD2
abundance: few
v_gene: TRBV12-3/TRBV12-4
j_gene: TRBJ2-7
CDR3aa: CASSWGTSGISYEQYF
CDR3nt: TGTGCCAGCAGTTGGGGGACTAGCGGGATCTCCTACGAGCAGTACTTC

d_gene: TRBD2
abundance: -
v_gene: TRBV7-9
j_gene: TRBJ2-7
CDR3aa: CASRDLAGGPYEQYF
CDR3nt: TGTGCCAGCAGAGATTTAGCGGGGGGGCCCTACGAGCAGTACTTC

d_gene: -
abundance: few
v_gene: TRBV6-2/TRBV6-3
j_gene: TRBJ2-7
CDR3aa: CASSYYGGSYEQYF
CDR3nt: TGTGCCAGCAGTTACTATGGGGGGTCCTACGAGCAGTACTTC

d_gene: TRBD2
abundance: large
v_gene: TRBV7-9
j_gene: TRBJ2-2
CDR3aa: CASSSLAGGRTGELFF
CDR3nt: TGTGCCAGCAGTTCTCTTGCGGGGGGTCGGACCGGGGAGCTGTTTTTT

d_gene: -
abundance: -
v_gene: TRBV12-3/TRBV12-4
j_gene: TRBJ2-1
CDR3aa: CASRPSRLGNEQFF
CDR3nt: TGTGCCAGCAGACCTTCAAGACTAGGCAATGAGCAGTTCTTC

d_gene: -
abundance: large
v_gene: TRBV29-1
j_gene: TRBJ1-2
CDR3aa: CSVAQLDGYGYTF
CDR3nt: TGCAGCGTTGCACAATTGGACGGTTATGGCTACACCTTC

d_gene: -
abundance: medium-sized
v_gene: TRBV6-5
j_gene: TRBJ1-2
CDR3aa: CASSEGGGGNYGYTF
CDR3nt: TGTGCCAGCAGCGAAGGGGGGGGCGGTAACTATGGCTACACCTTC

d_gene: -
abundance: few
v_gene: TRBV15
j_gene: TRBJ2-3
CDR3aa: CATSRDGRQDADTQYF
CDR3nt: TGTGCCACCAGCAGAGATGGGCGGCAGGACGCAGATACGCAGTATTTT